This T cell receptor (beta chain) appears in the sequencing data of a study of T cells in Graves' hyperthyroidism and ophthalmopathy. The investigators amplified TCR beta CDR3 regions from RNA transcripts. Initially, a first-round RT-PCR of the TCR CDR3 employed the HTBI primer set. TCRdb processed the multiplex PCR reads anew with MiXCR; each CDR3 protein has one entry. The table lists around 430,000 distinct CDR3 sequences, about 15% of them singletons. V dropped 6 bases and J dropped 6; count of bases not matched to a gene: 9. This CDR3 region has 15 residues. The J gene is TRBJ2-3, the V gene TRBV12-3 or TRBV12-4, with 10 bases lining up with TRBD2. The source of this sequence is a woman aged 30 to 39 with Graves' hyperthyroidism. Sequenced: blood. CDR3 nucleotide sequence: TGTGCCAGCAGATCAAGCGGGAGGGCCTGGGATACGCAGTATTTT. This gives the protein CASRSSGRAWDTQYF.